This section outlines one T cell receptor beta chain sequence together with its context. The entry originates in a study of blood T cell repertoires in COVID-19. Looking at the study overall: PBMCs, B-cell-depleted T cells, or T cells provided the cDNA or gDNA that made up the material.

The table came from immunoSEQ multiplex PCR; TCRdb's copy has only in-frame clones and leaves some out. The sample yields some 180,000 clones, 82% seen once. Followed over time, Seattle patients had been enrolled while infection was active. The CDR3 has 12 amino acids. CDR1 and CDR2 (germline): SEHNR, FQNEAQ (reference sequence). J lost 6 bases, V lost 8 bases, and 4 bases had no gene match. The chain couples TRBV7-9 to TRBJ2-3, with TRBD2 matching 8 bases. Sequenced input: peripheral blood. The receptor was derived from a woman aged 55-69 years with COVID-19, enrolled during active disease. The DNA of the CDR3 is TGTGCCAGCGAGCGGGAGAGGGATACGCAGTATTTT. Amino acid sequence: CASERERDTQYF.